This entry describes one T cell receptor beta chain. The protocol was immunoSEQ multiplex PCR, while the TCRdb copy is restricted to in-frame clones and leaves out a portion. Found here are about 78,000 clones, roughly 87% of them singletons; the top ten hold just under 0.25%. This CDR3 contains 14 residues. Germline V CDR1 and CDR2: SGHDT, YYEEEE. V dropped 1 base and J dropped 3 bases, with 8 bases sitting between them. This sample stems from a study of OX40 agonist ivuxolimab in advanced cancers. The J gene is TRBJ1-5, the V gene TRBV5-6; weak D call: TRBD1 (5 bases). The sequence was obtained from an adult with an advanced solid tumor such as melanoma, head and neck, liver or kidney cancer. Sequencing used CD4+ or CD8+ T cells sorted from blood, obtained in a trial of the OX40 agonist ivuxolimab. The CDR3 protein is CASSLTGTNQPQHF. The CDR3 DNA reads as TGTGCCAGCAGCTTGACAGGTACCAATCAGCCCCAGCATTTT.